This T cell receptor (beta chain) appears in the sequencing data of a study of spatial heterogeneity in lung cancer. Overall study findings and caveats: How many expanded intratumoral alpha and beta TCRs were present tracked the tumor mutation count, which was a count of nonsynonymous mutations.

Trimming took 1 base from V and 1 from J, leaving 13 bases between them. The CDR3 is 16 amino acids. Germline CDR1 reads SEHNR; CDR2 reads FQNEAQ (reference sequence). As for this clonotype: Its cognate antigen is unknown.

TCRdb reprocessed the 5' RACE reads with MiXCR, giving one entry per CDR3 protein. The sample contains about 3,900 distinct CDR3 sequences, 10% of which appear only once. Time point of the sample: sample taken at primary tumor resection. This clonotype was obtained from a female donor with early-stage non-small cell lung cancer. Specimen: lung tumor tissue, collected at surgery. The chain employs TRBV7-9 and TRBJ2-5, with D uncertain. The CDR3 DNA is TGTGCCAGCAGCTTAGGGCGAGAGGTCGGCCAAGAGACCCAGTACTTC. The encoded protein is CASSLGREVGQETQYF.